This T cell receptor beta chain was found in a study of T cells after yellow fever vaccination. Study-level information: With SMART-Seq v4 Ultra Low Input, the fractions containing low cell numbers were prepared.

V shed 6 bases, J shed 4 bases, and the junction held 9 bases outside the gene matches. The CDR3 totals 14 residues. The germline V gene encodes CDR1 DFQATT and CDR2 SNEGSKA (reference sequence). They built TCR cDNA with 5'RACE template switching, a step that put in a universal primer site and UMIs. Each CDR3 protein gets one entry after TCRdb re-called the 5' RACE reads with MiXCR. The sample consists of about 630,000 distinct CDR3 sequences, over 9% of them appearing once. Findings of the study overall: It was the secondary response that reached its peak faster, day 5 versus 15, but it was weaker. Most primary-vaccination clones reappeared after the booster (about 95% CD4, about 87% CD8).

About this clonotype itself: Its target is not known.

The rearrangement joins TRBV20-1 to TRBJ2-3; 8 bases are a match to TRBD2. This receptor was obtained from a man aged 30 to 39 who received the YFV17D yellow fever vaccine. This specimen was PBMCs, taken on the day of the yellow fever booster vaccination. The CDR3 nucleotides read TGCAGTGCCCCTCTAGCGGGCGGGGCAGATACGCAGTATTTT. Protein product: CSAPLAGGADTQYF.